This TCR beta chain was sequenced during a study of control samples from healthy donors and cancer patients. Only in-frame clones appear in the TCRdb table, and some are missing; sequencing was by immunoSEQ multiplex PCR. The sample records over 75,000 clones, 91% being singletons. This clone was picked up one time. The germline CDR1 and CDR2 sequences are LNHDA and SQIVND (reference sequence). The CDR3 sequence is 12 residues long. V dropped 6 bases and J dropped 5 bases, with 8 bases sitting between them. The specimen sequenced was blood. The chain joins TRBV19 to TRBJ1-5, with a weak D call TRBD1 (6 bases). The clonotype originates from a man in his thirties or forties in good health. The CDR3 spells CASSYRDQPQHF. Here the CDR3 DNA reads TGTGCCAGTAGCTACAGGGATCAGCCCCAGCATTTT.